This TCR beta chain came from a study of T cell responses to AZD1222 COVID-19 vaccine. Profiled with immunoSEQ multiplex PCR; TCRdb holds only in-frame clones, not every one. The sample contains 200,000 or so clones, around 88% of which appear only once. Germline CDR1 and CDR2: SGDLS and YYNGEE. V gave up 0 bases and J gave up 5 bases, with 10 bases separating them. The CDR3 loop spans 14 amino acids. This clone was picked up one time. The rearrangement uses TRBV9 and TRBJ2-3, with D possibly TRBD2 on 6 matching bases. This clonotype was obtained from an adult in good health. The source material was peripheral blood, sampled on day 0 of AZD1222 vaccination. CDR3 coding DNA: TGTGCCAGCAGCGTAGTACCAGCGGGAGATACGCAGTATTTT. As protein: CASSVVPAGDTQYF.